Presented here are 23 T cell receptor beta chains from one specimen sequenced in a study of blood T cell repertoires in COVID-19. Method: immunoSEQ multiplex PCR; TCRdb's copy keeps in-frame clones and lacks some. The sample includes about 180,000 clones, about 81% seen only once; the top ten take around 11%. The sequencing input was peripheral blood. These receptors all stem from a woman older than 75 with COVID-19, enrolled during active disease.

CDR3 nucleotides: TGTGCCAGCAGGACTCTTACTAGCGGGGGGACTAAAGAGACCCAGTACTTC. The encoded protein is CASRTLTSGGTKETQYF. This rearrangement joins TRBV2 to TRBJ2-5, with 12 bases matching TRBD2. The trim removed 6 bases at V and 3 bases at J, leaving 11 bases unmatched. CDR1 is SNHLY and CDR2 is FYNNEI in the germline V gene. CDR3 length: 17 amino acids.

A single count supports this clone. The chain combines TRBV5-1 with TRBJ2-1; TRBD2 agrees at 7 bases. This CDR3 region has 16 residues. Germline V gene data show CDR1 as SGHRS and CDR2 as YFSETQ. V trimming: 0 bases; J trimming: 4 bases; junction bases outside the gene matches: 7. The CDR3 region is CASSLAAGVWYNEQFF. The CDR3, as DNA: TGCGCCAGCAGCTTGGCCGCGGGAGTTTGGTACAATGAGCAGTTCTTC. The full variable domain, completed using reference TRBV5-1 and TRBJ2-1, is KAGVTQTPRYLIKTRGQQVTLSCSPISGHRSVSWYQQTPGQGLQFLFEYFSETQRNKGNFPGRFSGRQFSNSRSEMNVSTLELGDSALYLCASSLAAGVWYNEQFFGPGTRLTVL.

The rearrangement links TRBV27 to TRBJ2-3; D is possibly TRBD2 (6 bases). Germline CDR1 and CDR2: MNHEY and SMNVEV (reference sequence). Trimming stripped 5 bases from V and 6 bases from J, with 33 bases between. CDR3 length equals 20 residues. CDR3 bases: TGTGCCAGCAGTCGGTCCCCATGGATCTTCAGTGGGAGGCCGAGTGATACGCAGTATTTT. This encodes CASSRSPWIFSGRPSDTQYF.

J is TRBJ2-7 and V is TRBV6-2 or TRBV6-3; D perhaps matches TRBD2 (5 bases). The CDR3 consists of 15 residues. Trimming stripped 2 bases from V and 7 bases from J, with 18 bases between. The germline gives CDR1 MNHEY, CDR2 SVGEGT. In DNA, the CDR3 is TGTGCCAGCAGTTACGGGCGGGCCCAACAAAGGGAGCAGTACTTC. This encodes CASSYGRAQQREQYF.

CDR3 protein: CASGRLAGASTDTQYF. The CDR3 DNA follows: TGTGCCAGCGGAAGACTAGCGGGAGCTAGCACAGATACGCAGTATTTT. The genes are TRBV2 and TRBJ2-3; 12 nucleotides align to TRBD2. Germline values: CDR1 SNHLY, CDR2 FYNNEI. The CDR3 is 16 residues long. The V segment lost 8 bases and the J segment 0 bases; nucleotides outside the gene matches: 6.

This clone has more than one count but fewer than ten. This sequence joins TRBV15 and TRBJ2-7, with D perhaps matching TRBD1 (7 bases). Germline loops: CDR1 LNHNV, CDR2 YYDKDF (reference sequence). CDR3 length: 18 residues. The V gene lost 1 base and the J gene lost 1 base, with 20 bases spanning the gap. CDR3 in DNA: TGTGCCACCAGCAGAGGCCTAATAGGGCAGGGGGGTTCCTACGAGCAGTACTTC. Protein product: CATSRGLIGQGGSYEQYF.

The V call is TRBV7-6, the J call TRBJ1-2; D is unclear. The CDR3 runs 14 residues. Germline CDR1 and CDR2: SGHVS and FNYEAQ. V lost 1 base, J lost 8 bases, and 14 bases lay in between. CDR3 amino acids: CASSLGLSGSGYTF. CDR3 sequence (DNA): TGTGCCAGCAGCTTAGGTCTTTCGGGGTCCGGCTACACCTTC.

The chain employs TRBV10-3 and TRBJ2-5; 10 bases fit TRBD1. Per germline, CDR1 ENHRY and CDR2 SYGVKD. Trimming removed 3 bases from V and 1 base from J; junction bases left unmatched: 2. This CDR3 spans 15 amino acids. For the CDR3, the DNA is TGTGCCATCAGTGACCGGGACAGGGGCCAAGAGACCCAGTACTTC. Protein product: CAISDRDRGQETQYF.

This clone was counted only a few times. This chain uses TRBV5-4 with TRBJ2-2; 7 bases fit TRBD2. The junction had 6 bases not matched to a gene; V was cut back by 3 bases and J by 1 base. The CDR3 contains 16 residues. Germline V gene sequence: CDR1 SGHNT, CDR2 YYREEE (reference sequence). CDR3 residues: CASSSPGTMNTGELFF. CDR3 DNA: TGTGCCAGCAGCTCGCCCGGGACTATGAACACCGGGGAGCTGTTTTTT.

V gene TRBV7-2 combines with J gene TRBJ2-2; 9 nucleotides line up with TRBD2. With V trimmed by 7 bases and J by 3 bases, 9 bases remained unmatched. The CDR3 runs to 16 residues. The germline gives CDR1 SGHTA, CDR2 FQGNSA. The CDR3 loop is CASITVAGADTGELFF. The CDR3, as DNA: TGTGCCAGCATCACCGTAGCGGGAGCGGACACCGGGGAGCTGTTTTTT.

This chain connects TRBV28 to TRBJ2-1; 11 bases map to TRBD2. CDR3 size: 15 residues. Germline trimming cut 5 bases from V and 11 bases from J; bases unmatched to any gene: 11. CDR1 MDHEN and CDR2 SYDVKM come from the germline V gene. The CDR3 protein is CASSPGTSGFDQQFF. CDR3 in DNA: TGTGCCAGCAGTCCCGGGACTAGCGGCTTCGATCAGCAGTTCTTC.

The rearrangement uses TRBV11-2 and TRBJ2-1; TRBD2 matches at 8 bases. Trimming cost V 2 bases and J 6 bases; bases outside gene matches: 3. The germline CDR1 and CDR2 sequences are SGHAT and FQNNGV. The CDR3 runs to 14 residues. The CDR3: CASSLSGLVNEQFF. The CDR3 DNA reads as TGTGCCAGCAGCTTATCGGGACTAGTCAATGAGCAGTTCTTC.

The V and J genes are TRBV5-6 and TRBJ1-5, with D tentatively TRBD1 (6 bases). Germline V gene lookup returns CDR1 SGHDT and CDR2 YYEEEE. CDR3 length: 13 amino acids. V gave up 4 bases and J gave up 7 bases, with 12 bases separating them. Here the CDR3 reads CASSQEQGQPQHF. Written as DNA, the CDR3 is TGTGCCAGCAGCCAGGAACAGGGCCAGCCCCAGCATTTT.

The rearrangement uses TRBV19 and TRBJ1-1; D gene unclear. Trimming left V 0 bases short and J 5 bases short, with 10 bases between. The CDR3 loop spans 14 amino acids. Germline V gene lookup returns CDR1 LNHDA and CDR2 SQIVND (reference sequence). The CDR3 bases are TGTGCCAGTAGTATAGATCGGAGGAGGACTGAAGCTTTCTTT. Amino acid sequence: CASSIDRRRTEAFF.

This chain connects TRBV18 to TRBJ2-7; 8 bases agree with TRBD2. Trimming at V came to 5 bases and at J to 6 bases, leaving 9 bases not matched to a gene. The CDR3 sequence is 14 residues long. Germline V CDR1 and CDR2: KGHSH, LQKENI. The CDR3 sequence is CASSKTGTSSEQYF. DNA of the CDR3: TGTGCCAGCTCAAAAACAGGGACTAGTTCCGAGCAGTACTTC. Variable domain in full (rest from reference TRBV18 and TRBJ2-7): NAGVMQNPRHLVRRRGQEARLRCSPMKGHSHVYWYRQLPEEGLKFMVYLQKENIIDESGMPKERFSAEFPKEGPSILRIQQVVRGDSAAYFCASSKTGTSSEQYFGPGTRLTVT.

V is TRBV5-1 and J is TRBJ2-2, with D maybe TRBD2 (5 bases). V lost 4 bases and J 4 bases, leaving 17 bases between the germline ends. In germline, CDR1 is SGHRS, CDR2 YFSETQ. This CDR3 has 16 amino acids. CDR3 coding DNA: TGCGCCAGCAGCGTTAGCGTCGGCCGTCGCACCGGGGAGCTGTTTTTT. Encoded protein: CASSVSVGRRTGELFF.

This clone was seen once. The genes are TRBV7-3 and TRBJ2-3, with TRBD1 matching 7 bases. Germline CDR1 is SGHTA and CDR2 is FQGTGA. V trimming: 2 bases; J trimming: 4 bases; junction bases outside the gene matches: 3. CDR3 length: 14 residues. The CDR3 DNA is TGTGCCAGCAGCTTATCTACAGGGGCAGATACGCAGTATTTT. It is translated as CASSLSTGADTQYF.

This clone was picked up one time. This chain links TRBV7-3 with TRBJ2-3; possible D gene TRBD2, 5 bases. Trimming removed 2 bases at V and 1 base at J, with 10 bases between. The CDR3 has 15 residues. Germline V gene lookup returns CDR1 SGHTA and CDR2 FQGTGA. The CDR3 sequence: CASSLGLGGTDTQYF. The CDR3 region has the DNA TGTGCCAGCAGCTTAGGACTGGGTGGCACAGATACGCAGTATTTT.

The chain combines TRBV7-9 with TRBJ1-6; 7 bases fit TRBD1. Trimming cost V 3 bases and J 6 bases; bases outside gene matches: 2. The CDR3 loop spans 14 amino acids. Germline V gene sequence: CDR1 SEHNR, CDR2 FQNEAQ (reference sequence). In nucleotides, the CDR3 is TGTGCCAGCAGCTTTGGACAGGCTAATTCACCCCTCCACTTT. It translates to CASSFGQANSPLHF.

J is TRBJ2-1 and V is TRBV5-1; TRBD2 aligns across 16 bases. Germline trimming cut 4 bases from V and 8 bases from J; bases unmatched to any gene: 6. CDR3 length equals 16 residues. Germline CDR1 reads SGHRS; CDR2 reads YFSETQ. CDR3 DNA sequence: TGCGCCAGCAGCCGGGGACTAGCGGGAGGGTGGGATGAGCAGTTCTTC. It is translated as CASSRGLAGGWDEQFF.

This clone was observed a handful of times. The chain links TRBV3-1 (or the pseudogene TRBV3-2) to TRBJ2-5; 8 bases match TRBD2. CDR1 and CDR2 from the germline V gene are LGHDT and YNNKEL (reference sequence). The CDR3 contains 16 residues. V shed 1 base, J shed 0 bases, and the junction held 4 bases outside the gene matches. The CDR3 sequence is CASSQGTSSDQETQYF. DNA of the CDR3: TGTGCCAGCAGCCAAGGGACTAGCTCCGACCAAGAGACCCAGTACTTC.

The rearrangement joins TRBV29-1 to TRBJ2-7; D possibly corresponds to TRBD2 (6 bases). CDR3 length equals 13 residues. Germline V gives CDR1 SQVTM, CDR2 ANQGSEA. The V and J ends lost 6 bases and 0 bases respectively, with 12 bases between them. The chain's CDR3 is CSVWDWGSYEQYF. DNA of the CDR3: TGCAGCGTCTGGGACTGGGGCTCCTACGAGCAGTACTTC.

The chain uses TRBV6-5 and TRBJ2-7; D might be TRBD1 (6 bases). Germline lookup yields CDR1 MNHEY and CDR2 SVGAGI. The V and J ends lost 6 bases and 2 bases respectively, with 11 bases between them. This CDR3 is built from 13 residues. This CDR3 is CASRRQEPYEQYF. DNA of the CDR3: TGTGCCAGCAGACGACAGGAGCCCTACGAGCAGTACTTC.